The entry below describes one T cell receptor (beta chain). As yet, its antigen is unknown. The sample is drawn from a study of cytomegalovirus exposure and HLA in healthy donors. Study-wide findings and caveats: A likely sequencing artifact accounted for one observed cluster of highly shared sequence variants.

The CDR3 has 11 residues. Trimming stripped 5 bases from V and 10 bases from J, with 11 bases between. Germline V CDR1 and CDR2: SGHAT, FQNNGV. PCR primers comprised 60 Vbeta and 13 Jbeta primers. Sequencing used immunoSEQ multiplex PCR; TCRdb keeps in-frame clones, though not all of them. Among approximately 200,000 clones listed, approximately 83% were seen once. V and J are TRBV11-2 and TRBJ1-1; no clear D gene. The sequenced sample was PBMCs. The receptor's source is a girl under 18 in good health and CMV-seronegative. The CDR3 DNA is TGTGCCAGCAGCCAGACCCGGGGAGCTTTCTTT. It is translated as CASSQTRGAFF.